This TCR beta chain was recorded in a study of response to subunit inactivated influenza vaccine. This clonotype came up a few times. TCRdb processed the RT-PCR reads anew with MiXCR; each CDR3 protein has one entry. The table shows a few hundred thousand distinct CDR3 sequences, with around 13% occurring only once. V was trimmed by 2 bases and J by 0 bases, leaving 11 bases between them. The CDR3 sequence is 17 residues long. CDR1 and CDR2 from the germline V gene are SEHNR and FQNEAQ (reference sequence). Sequenced here: PBMCs from blood, sampled about 13 days after vaccination. The TCR comes from a man between 45 and 60 years old who received an inactivated influenza vaccine. This chain uses TRBV7-9 with TRBJ2-6; no firm D call. The CDR3: CASSLYPGGSGANVLTF. The CDR3 DNA follows: TGTGCCAGCAGCTTATACCCGGGTGGCTCTGGGGCCAACGTCCTGACTTTC.